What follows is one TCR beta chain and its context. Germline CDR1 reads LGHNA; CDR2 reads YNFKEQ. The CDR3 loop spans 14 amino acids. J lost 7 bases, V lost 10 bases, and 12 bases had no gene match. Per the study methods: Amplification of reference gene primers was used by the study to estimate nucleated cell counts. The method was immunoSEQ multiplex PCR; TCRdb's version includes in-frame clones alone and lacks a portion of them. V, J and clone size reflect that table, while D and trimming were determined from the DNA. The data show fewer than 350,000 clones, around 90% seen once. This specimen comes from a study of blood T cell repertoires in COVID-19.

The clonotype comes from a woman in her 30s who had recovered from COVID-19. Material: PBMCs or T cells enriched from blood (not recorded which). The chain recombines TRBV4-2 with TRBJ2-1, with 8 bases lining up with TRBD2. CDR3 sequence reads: CATGGEFRPNEQFF. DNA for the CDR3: TGTGCCACCGGGGGGGAGTTTCGCCCGAATGAGCAGTTCTTC.